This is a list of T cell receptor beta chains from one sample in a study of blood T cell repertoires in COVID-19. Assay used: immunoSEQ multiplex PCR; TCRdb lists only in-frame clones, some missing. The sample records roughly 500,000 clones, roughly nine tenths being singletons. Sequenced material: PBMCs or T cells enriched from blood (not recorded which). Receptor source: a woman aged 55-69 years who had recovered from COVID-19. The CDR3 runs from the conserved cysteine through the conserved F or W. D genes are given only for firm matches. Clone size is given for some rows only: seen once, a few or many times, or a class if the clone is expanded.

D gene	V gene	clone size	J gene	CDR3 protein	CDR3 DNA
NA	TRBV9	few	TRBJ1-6	CASSPLEGGNSPLHF	TGTGCCAGCAGCCCGCTGGAGGGTGGCAATTCACCCCTCCACTTT
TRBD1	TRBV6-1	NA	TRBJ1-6	CASSEPLTGVSNSPLHF	TGTGCCAGCAGTGAACCGCTGACAGGGGTCTCTAATTCACCCCTCCACTTT
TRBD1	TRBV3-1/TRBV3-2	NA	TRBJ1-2	CASSQRTGGRNYGYTF	TGTGCCAGCAGCCAGCGGACAGGGGGCCGTAACTATGGCTACACCTTC
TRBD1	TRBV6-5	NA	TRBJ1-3	CAGGGRLSGNTIYF	TGTGCCGGAGGGGGCAGACTCTCTGGAAACACCATATATTTT
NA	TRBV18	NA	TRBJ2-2	CASSPGLSLVGTGELFF	TGTGCCAGCTCACCGGGACTCTCCCTCGTTGGAACCGGGGAGCTGTTTTTT
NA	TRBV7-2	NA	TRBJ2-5	CASSLVGVDSLEGTQYF	TGTGCCAGCAGCTTAGTCGGGGTGGACTCCCTGGAGGGAACCCAGTACTTC
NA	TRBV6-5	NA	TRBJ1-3	CASSPTGRNTIYF	TGTGCCAGCAGTCCGACAGGTAGAAACACCATATATTTT
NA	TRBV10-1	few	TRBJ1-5	CASRGFVGECQPQHF	TGCGCCAGCAGGGGCTTCGTCGGGGAGTGTCAGCCCCAGCATTTT
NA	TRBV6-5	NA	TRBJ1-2	CASRTGTNYGYTF	TGTGCCAGCAGGACGGGTACTAACTATGGCTACACCTTC
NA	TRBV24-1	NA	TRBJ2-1	CATSDLGKDTVNEQFF	TGTGCCACCAGTGATTTAGGCAAGGACACGGTCAATGAGCAGTTCTTC
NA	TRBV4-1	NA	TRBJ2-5	CASSQGQARGETQYF	TGCGCCAGCAGCCAAGGGCAGGCCCGGGGAGAGACCCAGTACTTC
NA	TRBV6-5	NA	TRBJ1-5	CASRLTASNQPQHF	TGTGCCAGCAGGTTGACAGCTAGCAATCAGCCCCAGCATTTT
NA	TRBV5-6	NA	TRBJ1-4	CASSLVQNDPNEKLFF	TGTGCCAGCAGCTTGGTACAGAACGATCCGAATGAAAAACTGTTTTTT
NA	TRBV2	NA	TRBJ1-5	CASRLSQSVLDF	TGTGCCAGCAGGTTGTCACAGTCGGTACTGGATTTT
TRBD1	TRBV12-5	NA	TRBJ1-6	CASGSGTGGSSPLHF	TGTGCTAGTGGTTCCGGGACAGGGGGCAGTTCACCCCTCCACTTT
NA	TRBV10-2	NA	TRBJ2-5	CASTSGYQETQYF	TGCGCCAGCACGTCGGGGTACCAAGAGACCCAGTACTTC
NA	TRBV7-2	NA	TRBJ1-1	CASSFGTGPTEAFF	TGTGCCAGCAGCTTTGGAACAGGGCCCACTGAAGCTTTCTTT
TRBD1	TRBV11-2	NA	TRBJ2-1	CASSGRTGGRDEQFF	TGTGCCAGCAGCGGCCGAACAGGGGGCCGCGATGAGCAGTTCTTC
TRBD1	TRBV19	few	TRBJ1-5	CASSWTGNQPQHF	TGTGCCAGTAGTTGGACAGGTAATCAGCCCCAGCATTTT
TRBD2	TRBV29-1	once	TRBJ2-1	CSVIGGAFAYNEQFF	TGCAGCGTGATCGGGGGGGCCTTCGCCTACAATGAGCAGTTCTTC
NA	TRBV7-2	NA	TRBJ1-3	CASSLVGGYTGNTIYF	TGTGCCAGCAGCTTAGTTGGAGGGTACACCGGAAACACCATATATTTT
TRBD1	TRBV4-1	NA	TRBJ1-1	CASSPTGQGGSEAFF	TGCGCCAGCAGCCCAACGGGACAGGGAGGCTCTGAAGCTTTCTTT
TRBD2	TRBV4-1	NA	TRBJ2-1	CASSRASGYNEQFF	TGCGCCAGCAGCCGAGCTAGCGGGTACAATGAGCAGTTCTTC
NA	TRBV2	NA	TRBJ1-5	CASSVVGGLGNQPQHF	TGTGCCAGCAGTGTGGTCGGGGGGCTAGGTAATCAGCCCCAGCATTTT
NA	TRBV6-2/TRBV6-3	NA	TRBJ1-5	CASSYSGVGQPQHF	TGTGCCAGCAGTTATTCGGGGGTTGGTCAGCCCCAGCATTTT
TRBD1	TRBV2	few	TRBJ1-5	CASGGQGAWQPQHF	TGTGCCAGCGGGGGACAGGGGGCCTGGCAGCCCCAGCATTTT
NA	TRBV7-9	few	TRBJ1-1	CASRFPPAGWTEAFF	TGTGCCAGCAGATTCCCCCCGGCGGGCTGGACTGAAGCTTTCTTT
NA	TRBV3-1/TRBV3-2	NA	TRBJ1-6	CASSQGGRENSPLHF	TGTGCCAGCAGCCAGGGAGGGCGGGAAAATTCACCCCTCCACTTT
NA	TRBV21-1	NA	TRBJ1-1	CASSKAADRVSEAFF	TGTGCCAGCAGCAAAGCGGCTGACAGGGTCTCTGAAGCTTTCTTT
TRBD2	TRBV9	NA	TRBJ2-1	CASSVAGTSGGAAYNEQFF	TGTGCCAGCAGCGTAGCCGGGACTAGCGGGGGGGCCGCCTACAATGAGCAGTTCTTC
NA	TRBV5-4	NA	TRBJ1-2	CASSPDLDRNYGYTF	TGTGCCAGCAGCCCCGACTTGGACAGAAACTATGGCTACACCTTC
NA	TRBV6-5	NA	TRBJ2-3	CASSSGGTQYF	TGTGCCAGCAGTTCCGGCGGTACGCAGTATTTT
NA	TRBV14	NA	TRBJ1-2	CASSRDYLMQGGYTF	TGTGCCAGCAGCCGGGACTACCTCATGCAGGGTGGCTACACCTTC
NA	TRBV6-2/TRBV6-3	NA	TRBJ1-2	CASSYSGMGGGYTF	TGTGCCAGCAGTTACTCGGGCATGGGAGGCGGCTACACCTTC
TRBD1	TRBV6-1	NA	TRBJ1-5	CASSRDSFSPQHF	TGTGCCAGCAGTCGGGACAGCTTTAGTCCCCAGCATTTT
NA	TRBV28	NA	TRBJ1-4	CASSLFKGRAFFSTNEKLFF	TGTGCCAGCAGTTTATTTAAGGGGAGGGCCTTTTTTTCAACTAATGAAAAACTGTTTTTT